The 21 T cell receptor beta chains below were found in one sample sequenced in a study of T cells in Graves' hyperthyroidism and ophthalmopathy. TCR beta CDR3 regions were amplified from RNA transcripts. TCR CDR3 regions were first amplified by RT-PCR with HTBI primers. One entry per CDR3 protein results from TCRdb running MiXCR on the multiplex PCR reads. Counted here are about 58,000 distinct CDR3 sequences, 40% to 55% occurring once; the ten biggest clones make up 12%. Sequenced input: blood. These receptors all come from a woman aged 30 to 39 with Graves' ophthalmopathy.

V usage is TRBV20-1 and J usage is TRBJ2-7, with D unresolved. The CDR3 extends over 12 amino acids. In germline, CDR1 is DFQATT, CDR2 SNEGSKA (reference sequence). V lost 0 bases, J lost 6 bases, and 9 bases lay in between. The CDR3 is CSARDVGSEQYF. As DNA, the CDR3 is TGCAGTGCTAGAGATGTGGGCTCCGAGCAGTACTTC.

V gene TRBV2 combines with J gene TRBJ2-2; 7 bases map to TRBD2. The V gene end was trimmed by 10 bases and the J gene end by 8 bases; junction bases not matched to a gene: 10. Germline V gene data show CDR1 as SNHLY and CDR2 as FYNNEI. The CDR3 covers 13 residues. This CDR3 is CATEGRAGGELFF. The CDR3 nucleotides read TGTGCCACCGAAGGGCGAGCGGGAGGGGAGCTGTTTTTT. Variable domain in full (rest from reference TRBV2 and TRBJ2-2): EPEVTQTPSHQVTQMGQEVILRCVPISNHLYFYWYRQILGQKVEFLVSFYNNEISEKSEIFDDQFSVERPDGSNFTLKIRSTKLEDSAMYFCATEGRAGGELFFGEGSRLTVL.

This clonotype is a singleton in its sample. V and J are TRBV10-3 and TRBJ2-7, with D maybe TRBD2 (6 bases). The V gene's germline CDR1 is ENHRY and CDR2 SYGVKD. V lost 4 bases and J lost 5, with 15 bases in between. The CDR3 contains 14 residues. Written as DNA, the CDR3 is TGTGCCATCAGTGGAGGACGGGAGCTCGACGAGCAGTACTTC. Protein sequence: CAISGGRELDEQYF.

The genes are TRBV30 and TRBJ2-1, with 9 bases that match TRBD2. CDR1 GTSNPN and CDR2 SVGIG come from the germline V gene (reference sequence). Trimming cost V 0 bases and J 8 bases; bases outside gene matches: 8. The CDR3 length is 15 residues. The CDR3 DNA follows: TGTGCCTGGAGTGTAGTGGGACTAGCTTTCTATGAGCAGTTCTTC. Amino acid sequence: CAWSVVGLAFYEQFF.

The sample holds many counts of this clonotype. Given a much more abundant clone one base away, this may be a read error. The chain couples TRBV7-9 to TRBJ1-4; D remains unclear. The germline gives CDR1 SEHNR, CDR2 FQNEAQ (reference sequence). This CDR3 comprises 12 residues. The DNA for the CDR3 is TGTACCAGCAGCTCGAGTAATGAAAAACTGTTTTTT. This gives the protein CTSSSSNEKLFF.

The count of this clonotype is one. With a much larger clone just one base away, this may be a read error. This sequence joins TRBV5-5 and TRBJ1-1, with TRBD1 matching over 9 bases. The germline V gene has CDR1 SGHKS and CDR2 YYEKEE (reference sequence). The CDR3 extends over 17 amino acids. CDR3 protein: CASSLETPGQGGTGAFF. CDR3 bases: TGTGCCAGCAGCTTAGAGACCCCGGGACAGGGAGGGACTGGAGCTTTCTTT.

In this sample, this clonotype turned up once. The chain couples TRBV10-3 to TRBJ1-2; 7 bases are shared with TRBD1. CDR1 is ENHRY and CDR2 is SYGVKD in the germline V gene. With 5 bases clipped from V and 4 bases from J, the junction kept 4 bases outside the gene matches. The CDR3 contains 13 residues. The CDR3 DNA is TGTGCCATCAGTACAGGGGAGTTCTATGGCTACACCTTC. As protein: CAISTGEFYGYTF.

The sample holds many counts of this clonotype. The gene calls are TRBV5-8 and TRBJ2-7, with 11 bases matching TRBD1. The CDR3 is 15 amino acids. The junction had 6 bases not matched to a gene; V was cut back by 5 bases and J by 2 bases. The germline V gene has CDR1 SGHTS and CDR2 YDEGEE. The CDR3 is CASSYPGQGAYEQYF. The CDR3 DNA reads TGTGCCAGCAGTTATCCGGGACAGGGGGCCTACGAGCAGTACTTC.

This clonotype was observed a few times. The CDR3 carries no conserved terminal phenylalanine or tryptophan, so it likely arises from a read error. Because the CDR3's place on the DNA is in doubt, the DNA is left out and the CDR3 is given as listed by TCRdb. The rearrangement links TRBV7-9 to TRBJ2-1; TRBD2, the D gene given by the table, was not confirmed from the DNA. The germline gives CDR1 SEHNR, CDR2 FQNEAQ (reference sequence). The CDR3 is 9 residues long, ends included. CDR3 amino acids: CASSSGLAG.

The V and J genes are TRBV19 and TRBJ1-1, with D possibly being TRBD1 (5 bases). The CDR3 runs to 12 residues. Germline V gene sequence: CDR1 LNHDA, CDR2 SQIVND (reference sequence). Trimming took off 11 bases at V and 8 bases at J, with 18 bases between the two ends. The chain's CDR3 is CACTRVGTEAFF. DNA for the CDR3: TGTGCCTGTACCAGGGTCGGCACGGAAGCTTTCTTT.

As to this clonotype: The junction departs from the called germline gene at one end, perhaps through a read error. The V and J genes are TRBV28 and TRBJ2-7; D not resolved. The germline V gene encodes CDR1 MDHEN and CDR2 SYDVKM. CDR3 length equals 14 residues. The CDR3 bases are TGTGCCAGCAGCTCCCCGGGTCGAGCCTACGAGCAGTGCTTC. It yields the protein CASSSPGRAYEQCF. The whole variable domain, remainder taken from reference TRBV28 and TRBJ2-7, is DVKVTQSSRYLVKRTGEKVFLECVQDMDHENMFWYRQDPGLGLRLIYFSYDVKMKEKGDIPEGYSVSREKKERFSLILESASTNQTSMYLCASSSPGRAYEQCFGPGTRLTVT.

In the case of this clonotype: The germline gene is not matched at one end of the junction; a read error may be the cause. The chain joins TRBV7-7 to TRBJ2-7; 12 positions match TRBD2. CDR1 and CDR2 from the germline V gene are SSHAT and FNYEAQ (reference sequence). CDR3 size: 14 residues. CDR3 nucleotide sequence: TGTGCTAGCAGCTCGGGACTAGCGGGCTTAGAGCAGTACTTC. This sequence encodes CASSSGLAGLEQYF.

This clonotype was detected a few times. CDR3 residues: CATSDPRVAKNIQYF. The CDR3, as DNA: TGTGCCACCAGTGACCCCAGGGTAGCCAAAAACATTCAGTACTTC. This chain connects TRBV24-1 to TRBJ2-4; D may be TRBD1 (5 bases). This CDR3 spans 15 amino acids. Germline CDR1 KGHDR, CDR2 SFDVKD. Trimming stripped 4 bases from V and 0 bases from J, with 9 bases between.

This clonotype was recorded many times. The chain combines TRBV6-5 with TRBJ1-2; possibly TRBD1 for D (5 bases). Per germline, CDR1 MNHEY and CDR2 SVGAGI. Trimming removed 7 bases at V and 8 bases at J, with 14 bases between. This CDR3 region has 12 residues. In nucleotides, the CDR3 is TGTGCCAGCACCTTCGGGGGGGAGGGCTACACCTTC. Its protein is CASTFGGEGYTF.

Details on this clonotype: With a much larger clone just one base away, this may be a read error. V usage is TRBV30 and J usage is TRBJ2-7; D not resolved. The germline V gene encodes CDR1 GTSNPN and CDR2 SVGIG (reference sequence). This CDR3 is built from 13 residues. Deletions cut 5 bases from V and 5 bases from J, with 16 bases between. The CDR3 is CAWARTAPHEQYF. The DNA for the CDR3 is TGTGCCTGGGCTAGGACCGCTCCCCACGAGCAGTACTTC.

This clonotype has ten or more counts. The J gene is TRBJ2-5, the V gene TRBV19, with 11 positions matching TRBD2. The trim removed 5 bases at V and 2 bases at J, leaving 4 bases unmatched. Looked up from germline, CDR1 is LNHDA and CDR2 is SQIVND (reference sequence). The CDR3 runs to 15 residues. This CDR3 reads CASSARLAGQETQYF. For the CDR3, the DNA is TGTGCCAGTAGTGCCCGACTAGCGGGGCAAGAGACCCAGTACTTC.

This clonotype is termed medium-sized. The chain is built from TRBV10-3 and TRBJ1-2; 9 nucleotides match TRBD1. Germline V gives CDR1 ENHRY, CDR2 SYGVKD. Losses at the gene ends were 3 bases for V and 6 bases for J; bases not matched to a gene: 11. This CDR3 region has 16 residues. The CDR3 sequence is CAISEHNRGQGNGYTF. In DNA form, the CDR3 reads TGTGCCATCAGTGAACATAACAGGGGACAGGGCAATGGCTACACCTTC.

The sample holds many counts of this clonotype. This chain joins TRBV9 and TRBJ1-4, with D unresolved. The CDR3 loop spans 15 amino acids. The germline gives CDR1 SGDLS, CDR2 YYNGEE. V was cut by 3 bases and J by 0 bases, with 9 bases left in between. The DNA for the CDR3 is TGTGCCAGCAGCGCAGGTTTTACAACTAATGAAAAACTGTTTTTT. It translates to CASSAGFTTNEKLFF.

CDR3 bases: TGTGCCAGCAGTGAAACCCAGGGATCGAGCTCCTACGAGCAGTACTTC. Encoded protein: CASSETQGSSSYEQYF. This sequence joins TRBV2 and TRBJ2-7; maybe TRBD1 (5 bases). Trimming took 2 bases from V and 0 from J, leaving 14 bases between them. This CDR3 has 16 residues. Germline-derived CDR1 and CDR2 are SNHLY and FYNNEI. Combining the CDR3 with reference TRBV2 and TRBJ2-7 gives the whole variable domain EPEVTQTPSHQVTQMGQEVILRCVPISNHLYFYWYRQILGQKVEFLVSFYNNEISEKSEIFDDQFSVERPDGSNFTLKIRSTKLEDSAMYFCASSETQGSSSYEQYFGPGTRLTVT.

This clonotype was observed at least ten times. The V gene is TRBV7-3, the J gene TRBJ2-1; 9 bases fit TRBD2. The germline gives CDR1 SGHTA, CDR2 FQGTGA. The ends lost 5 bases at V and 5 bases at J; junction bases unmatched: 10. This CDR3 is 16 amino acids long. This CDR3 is CASSPPGLAIHNEQFF. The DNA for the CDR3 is TGTGCCAGCAGCCCCCCGGGACTAGCCATACACAATGAGCAGTTCTTC.

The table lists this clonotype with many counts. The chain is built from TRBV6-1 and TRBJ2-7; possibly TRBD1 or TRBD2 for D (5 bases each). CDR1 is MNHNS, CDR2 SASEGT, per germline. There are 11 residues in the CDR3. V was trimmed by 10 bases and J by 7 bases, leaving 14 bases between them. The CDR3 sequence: CANGAPVEQYF. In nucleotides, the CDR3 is TGTGCCAACGGGGCCCCTGTGGAGCAGTACTTC.